This TCR beta chain was identified in a study of cytomegalovirus exposure and HLA in healthy donors. Points from the study as a whole: For most TCR beta V segments, an earlier analysis put the productive rate at about 87% or about 30% of the time.

The V gene end was trimmed by 8 bases and the J gene end by 5 bases; junction bases not matched to a gene: 6. Germline values: CDR1 MNHEY, CDR2 SVGAGI. The CDR3 covers 13 residues. The PCR used 60 Vbeta and 13 Jbeta primers. The table came from immunoSEQ multiplex PCR; TCRdb's copy has only in-frame clones and leaves some out. The table includes roughly 200,000 clones, 77% detected once. Healthy bone marrow donors made up the donors. On this clone: Its antigen is currently unknown.

Sequencing input: PBMCs. This TCR was recovered from a woman in her thirties in good health and CMV-seropositive. J is TRBJ2-5 and V is TRBV6-5; TRBD2 agrees at 9 bases. In nucleotides, the CDR3 is TGTGCCAGCGCAGCGGGGGGCAGGGAGACCCAGTACTTC. It translates to CASAAGGRETQYF.